A selection of T cell receptor beta chains follows, all from one sample in a study of cytomegalovirus exposure and HLA in healthy donors. Measured with immunoSEQ multiplex PCR; TCRdb has only the in-frame clones, and not every one. The sample yields under 150,000 clones, more than 75% seen once. The source material was PBMCs. These receptors originate from a male donor in good health and CMV-seronegative. Each CDR3 is given with its conserved first and last residue. D genes are given only for firm matches. For some rows the clone size is stated as once, few or many, or as a class when expanded; others skip it.

- | TRBJ2-4 | TRBV7-2 | - | TGTGCCAGCAGCCCACGGAGGGAATACATTCAGTACTTC | CASSPRREYIQYF
- | TRBJ1-5 | TRBV6-1 | - | TGTGCCACACGGAGAGGGTATAGCAATCAGCCCCAGCATTTT | CATRRGYSNQPQHF
few | TRBJ2-1 | TRBV5-6 | - | TGTGCCAGCAGCTTGGAGGGCGGGGTCTCCTACAATGAGCAGTTCTTC | CASSLEGGVSYNEQFF
- | TRBJ1-5 | TRBV27 | - | TGTGCCAGCAGTTCCTACAGGGAAAATAATCAGCCCCAGCATTTT | CASSSYRENNQPQHF
- | TRBJ1-5 | TRBV6-1 | - | TGTGCCAGCAGTTCTGGGACAACTAGCAATCAGCCCCAGCATTTT | CASSSGTTSNQPQHF
- | TRBJ2-5 | TRBV11-2 | TRBD1 | TGTGCCAGCAGCTTAGTAGGGACAGTACAAGAGACCCAGTACTTC | CASSLVGTVQETQYF
- | TRBJ1-6 | TRBV7-9 | TRBD1 | TGTTCCAGCAGCTTAGCCTGGACAGGGGGTAATTCACCCCTCCACTTT | CSSSLAWTGGNSPLHF
- | TRBJ1-4 | TRBV18 | - | TGTGCCAGCTCGGCCCGGGACTCTAATGAAAAACTGTTTTTT | CASSARDSNEKLFF
- | TRBJ2-7 | TRBV7-8 | TRBD2 | TGTGCCAGCAGCCACCCTAAGCGGGGGAGATTCGAGCAGTACTTC | CASSHPKRGRFEQYF
- | TRBJ1-3 | TRBV4-3 | - | TGCGCCAGCAGCCAAGGAAGGCTAGGACTTGGCTCTGGAAACACCATATATTTT | CASSQGRLGLGSGNTIYF
- | TRBJ1-1 | TRBV7-8 | - | TGTGCCAGCAGCGCGACCGACAGGAACACTGAAGCTTTCTTT | CASSATDRNTEAFF
- | TRBJ1-2 | TRBV7-2 | - | TGTGCCAGCAGCCAGAGGGCGTCGGGCACCACACATGGCTACACCTTC | CASSQRASGTTHGYTF
few | TRBJ2-5 | TRBV7-9 | - | TGTGCCAGCAGCTCTCAAGAGACCCAGTACTTC | CASSSQETQYF
- | TRBJ1-2 | TRBV7-2 | - | TGTGCCAGCAGCTTAGATGTGGGGAGTGACTATGGCTACACCTTC | CASSLDVGSDYGYTF
once | TRBJ2-7 | TRBV30 | - | TGTGCCTGCCAGGTTGAGGGTGAAGGTAGCGAGCAGTACTTC | CACQVEGEGSEQYF
- | TRBJ1-3 | TRBV6-6 | TRBD1 | TGTGCCAGCACCAGGGACAGGGGGCCCCCTGGAAACACCATATATTTT | CASTRDRGPPGNTIYF
- | TRBJ1-1 | TRBV5-4 | TRBD1 | TGTGCCAGCAGCGTTGACAGGGCCCGTGAAGCTTTCTTT | CASSVDRAREAFF
few | TRBJ1-4 | TRBV5-6 | - | TGTGCCAGCAGCCCCACTGGGGGGGAAAAACTGTTTTTT | CASSPTGGEKLFF
- | TRBJ2-3 | TRBV7-9 | - | TGTGCCAGCAGCCATGCCGGACGTGGGGGGAATGTGGATACGCAGTATTTT | CASSHAGRGGNVDTQYF
once | TRBJ2-7 | TRBV6-1 | TRBD2 | TGTGCCAGCACCGGTCTTGTGGGAGGGATCGACGAGCAGTACTTC | CASTGLVGGIDEQYF
once | TRBJ1-1 | TRBV19 | - | TGTGCCAGTAACAGTTTTTTGAACACTGAAGCTTTCTTT | CASNSFLNTEAFF
- | TRBJ1-3 | TRBV6-1 | - | TGTGCCAGCAGTGAGGCGGCCAATGGAAACACCATATATTTT | CASSEAANGNTIYF
- | TRBJ1-1 | TRBV4-3 | - | TGCGCCAGCAGCCAGTCAACCATGGCCCTGGTTGAAGCTTTCTTT | CASSQSTMALVEAFF
- | TRBJ2-3 | TRBV9 | TRBD2 | TGTGCCAGCAGCGTAGAGGTAGCGGGGGGATATACAGATACGCAGTATTTT | CASSVEVAGGYTDTQYF
- | TRBJ2-5 | TRBV18 | TRBD2 | TGTGCCAGCACGGTGACTAGCAGCCAAGAGACCCAGTACTTC | CASTVTSSQETQYF
- | TRBJ2-3 | TRBV7-2 | TRBD2 | TGTGCCAGCAGTCGGGGGACTAGCGGGGATACGCAGTATTTT | CASSRGTSGDTQYF
- | TRBJ2-5 | TRBV7-8 | TRBD2 | TGTGCCAGCAGCGACCTCTTCGCGGGGGGGCCAGAGACCCAGTACTTC | CASSDLFAGGPETQYF
- | TRBJ1-5 | TRBV19 | - | TGTGCCAGTAGTATCGGGTGGAGGAATCAGCCCCAGCATTTT | CASSIGWRNQPQHF
few | TRBJ1-5 | TRBV2 | TRBD1 | TGTGCCAGCAGTGATTGGTCAGGGGGAGCTCAGCCCCAGCATTTT | CASSDWSGGAQPQHF
- | TRBJ1-3 | TRBV18 | TRBD1 | TGTGCCAGCTCACCTGACAGGGTGAGTGGAAACACCATATATTTT | CASSPDRVSGNTIYF
once | TRBJ1-2 | TRBV27 | - | TGTGCCAGCAGTTTCAGTTCAGTTTCAGGCTACACCTTC | CASSFSSVSGYTF
- | TRBJ2-5 | TRBV15 | - | TGTGCCACCAGCAGAGATCTCCTCCCCTCCCAAGAGACCCAGTACTTC | CATSRDLLPSQETQYF
- | TRBJ1-4 | TRBV7-2 | TRBD1 | TGTGCCAGCAGCTTAGGGGGACAGGGAACTGAAAAACTGTTTTTT | CASSLGGQGTEKLFF
- | TRBJ1-4 | TRBV29-1 | - | TGCAGCGTTAGGGTTGGGAGTAATGAAAAACTGTTTTTT | CSVRVGSNEKLFF
- | TRBJ1-4 | TRBV6-1 | - | TGTGCCAGCAGTGAAGACGCGCTGGGCGTCTCAACTAATGAAAAACTGTTTTTT | CASSEDALGVSTNEKLFF
- | TRBJ2-7 | TRBV7-8 | TRBD2 | TGTGCCAGCGGCAGACTAGCGGGGTTCGAGCAGTACTTC | CASGRLAGFEQYF
- | TRBJ1-2 | TRBV6-1 | TRBD1 | TGTGCCAGCAGTGAAATGGGACAGGGCTTTAGTGGCTACACCTTC | CASSEMGQGFSGYTF
- | TRBJ1-2 | TRBV6-4 | TRBD1 | TGTGCCAGCACCGCCTCGGACAGGCGGATGACGATTAACTATGGCTACACCTTC | CASTASDRRMTINYGYTF
- | TRBJ1-1 | TRBV11-3 | TRBD1 | TGTGCCACCCGACAGGGGCTGAACACTGAAGCTTTCTTT | CATRQGLNTEAFF
- | TRBJ2-3 | TRBV18 | TRBD2 | TGTGCCAGCTCACCAAGGAGCGGGGGGCTGAGCACAGATACGCAGTATTTT | CASSPRSGGLSTDTQYF
- | TRBJ2-1 | TRBV20-1 | TRBD1 | TGCAGTGCGGGACAGGGCAATGAGCAGTTCTTC | CSAGQGNEQFF
- | TRBJ2-7 | TRBV11-3 | - | TGTGCCAGCAGCCCCCGGGACATCTACGAGCAGTACTTC | CASSPRDIYEQYF
once | TRBJ2-2 | TRBV27 | - | TGTGCCACCCTCAGGGTTCCGGCCGGGGAGCTGTTTTTT | CATLRVPAGELFF
- | TRBJ1-1 | TRBV6-1 | TRBD1 | TGTGCCAGCAGACGACAGGGGAATCAAGCTTTCTTT | CASRRQGNQAFF
few | TRBJ2-7 | TRBV4-1 | - | TGCGCCAGCAGCCCTCAGGGGAAGCGCGGCGAGCAGTACTTC | CASSPQGKRGEQYF
- | TRBJ2-7 | TRBV7-2 | TRBD1 | TGTGCCAGCAGCTCCTTAGGACAGGGCTACGAGCAGTACTTC | CASSSLGQGYEQYF
- | TRBJ2-4 | TRBV6-1 | TRBD1 | TGTGCCAGCAGTGCGGACAGGGGGGGGGAAAACATTCAGTACTTC | CASSADRGGENIQYF
few | TRBJ1-1 | TRBV18 | - | TGTGCCAGCTCCTCAGGGGAGAACACTGAAGCTTTCTTT | CASSSGENTEAFF